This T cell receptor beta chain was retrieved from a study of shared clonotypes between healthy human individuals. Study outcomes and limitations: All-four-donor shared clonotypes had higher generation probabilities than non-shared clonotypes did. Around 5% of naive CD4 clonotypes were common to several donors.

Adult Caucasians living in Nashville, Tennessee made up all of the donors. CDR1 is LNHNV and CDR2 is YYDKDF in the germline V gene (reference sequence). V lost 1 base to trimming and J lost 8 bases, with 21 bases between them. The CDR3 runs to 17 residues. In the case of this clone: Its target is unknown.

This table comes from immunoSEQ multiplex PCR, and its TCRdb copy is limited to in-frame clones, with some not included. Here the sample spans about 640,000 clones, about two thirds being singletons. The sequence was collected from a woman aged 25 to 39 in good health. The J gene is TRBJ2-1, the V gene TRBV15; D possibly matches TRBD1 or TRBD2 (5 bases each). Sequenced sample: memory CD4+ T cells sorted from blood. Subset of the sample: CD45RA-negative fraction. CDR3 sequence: CATSRGIPGPSVHEQFF. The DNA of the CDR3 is TGTGCCACCAGCAGAGGGATACCGGGACCGTCGGTCCATGAGCAGTTCTTC. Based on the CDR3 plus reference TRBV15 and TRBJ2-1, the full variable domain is DAMVIQNPRYQVTQFGKPVTLSCSQTLNHNVMYWYQQKSSQAPKLLFHYYDKDFNNEADTPDNFQSRRPNTSFCFLDIRSPGLGDTAMYLCATSRGIPGPSVHEQFFGPGTRLTVL.